A selection of T cell receptor beta chains follows, all from one sample in a study of beta chain features in type 1 diabetes. Clones were sequenced by immunoSEQ multiplex PCR, and TCRdb holds only the in-frame ones, with some missing. The sample comprises hundreds of thousands of clones, approximately 28% of which are singletons, and almost 0.065% rests with the top ten. Sequencing was done on a sample of naive CD4+ T cells from blood. The source of these receptors is a man aged 18 to 29 in good health. CDR3s include the opening cysteine and the closing phenylalanine or tryptophan.

TRBV9	TRBJ2-2	CASSVESVGTGELFF
TRBV5-1	TRBJ2-7	CASTGTKSSYEQYF
TRBV29-1	TRBJ2-7	CSVVGSSYEQYF
TRBV10-3	TRBJ2-3	CAISESSQPTTQYF
TRBV7-2	TRBJ2-5	CASSRASGVQETQYF
TRBV7-9	TRBJ2-4	CASNPGGRDIQYF
TRBV9	TRBJ2-1	CASSPLGRTSGNEQFF
TRBV10-3	TRBJ2-7	CAISERREHGDEQYF
TRBV7-2	TRBJ2-1	CASSSRLAGGHEQFF
TRBV4-2	TRBJ2-3	CASSPGMVTDTQYF
TRBV27	TRBJ2-7	CASSLEQGSYEQYF
TRBV7-9	TRBJ2-1	CASGWGYNEQFF
TRBV27	TRBJ1-2	CASRPSDRIYGYTF
TRBV23-1	TRBJ2-5	CASSQETGEETQYF
TRBV18	TRBJ2-3	CASSPPGTDTQYF
TRBV9	TRBJ2-6	CASSVEIGFGRPPSGANVLTF
TRBV9	TRBJ2-5	CASSVGGVQETQYF
TRBV5-1	TRBJ2-5	CASAPGAGKETQYF
TRBV29-1	TRBJ1-1	CSVGDRPKVKAFF
TRBV28	TRBJ2-1	CASSSTHSYRQFF
TRBV14	TRBJ2-5	CASSQGGTQYF
TRBV7-9	TRBJ2-7	CASRTGTGKVEQYF